What follows are 11 T cell receptor beta chains derived from one specimen sequenced in a study of radiotherapy plus CTLA-4 blockade in lung cancer. The assay was immunoSEQ multiplex PCR, and TCRdb's table has in-frame clones only and misses some. In the table there are 45,000 to 60,000 clones, approximately 85% of which are singletons. The source material was peripheral blood, sampled from a patient treated with radiotherapy plus ipilimumab. The source is a human donor with non-small cell lung cancer who had stable disease on radiotherapy plus ipilimumab.

The chain uses TRBV6-1 and TRBJ2-3, with D perhaps TRBD1 (5 bases). The CDR3 has 13 residues. V was shortened by 6 bases and J by 5 bases, with 12 bases between the two germline ends. The germline V gene encodes CDR1 MNHNS and CDR2 SASEGT. The CDR3 sequence: CASSTGRRDTQYF. Written as DNA, the CDR3 is TGTGCCAGCAGCACAGGTCGGAGAGATACGCAGTATTTT.

The rearrangement links TRBV19 to TRBJ1-4, with TRBD1 matching over 8 bases. The J segment lost 8 bases and the V segment lost 5 bases, leaving 7 bases of the junction unmatched. CDR3 length equals 14 residues. CDR1 is LNHDA and CDR2 is SQIVND in the germline V gene (reference sequence). As DNA, the CDR3 is TGTGCCAGTAGTCCCGGGACAGGATGGGAAAAACTGTTTTTT. Protein: CASSPGTGWEKLFF.

Remarks on this clone: The final CDR3 position lacks the conserved phenylalanine or tryptophan, pointing to a likely read error. The chain uses TRBV11-2 and TRBJ2-7; 7 bases are a match to TRBD2. V lost 3 bases, J lost 2 bases, and 4 bases stayed unmatched. Per the germline V gene, CDR1 is SGHAT and CDR2 is FQNNGV. This CDR3 has 14 amino acids. The CDR3 region has the DNA TGTGCCAGCAGCTTTCCGGGGGGAGCCTACGAGCAGTACCTC. Amino acid sequence: CASSFPGGAYEQYL.

The chain is built from TRBV19 and TRBJ2-1; maybe TRBD2 (5 bases). V was trimmed by 6 bases and J by 1 base, leaving 16 bases between them. Per germline, CDR1 LNHDA and CDR2 SQIVND (reference sequence). This CDR3 contains 16 residues. Here the CDR3 DNA reads TGTGCCAGTAGCCCGAAAGGTCGCGGGTCCTACAATGAGCAGTTCTTC. This encodes CASSPKGRGSYNEQFF.

J is TRBJ2-7 and V is TRBV29-1; 7 nucleotides align to TRBD1. The J segment lost 3 bases and the V segment lost 1 base, leaving 9 bases of the junction unmatched. The CDR3 runs to 15 residues. Per germline, CDR1 SQVTM and CDR2 ANQGSEA. As DNA, the CDR3 is TGCAGCGTTGAAGGTGTAGGGGGCATCGGCTACGAGCAGTACTTC. Its translation: CSVEGVGGIGYEQYF.

V usage is TRBV10-3 and J usage is TRBJ2-7; TRBD2 agrees at 8 bases. Germline V gene sequence: CDR1 ENHRY, CDR2 SYGVKD. This CDR3 contains 14 residues. Germline trimming cut 6 bases from V and 2 bases from J; bases unmatched to any gene: 6. CDR3 bases: TGTGCCATCAGAGAGACTAGCGTGCCCTACGAGCAGTACTTC. Translated, it gives CAIRETSVPYEQYF.

This chain links TRBV6-1 with TRBJ2-7; D might be TRBD1 (5 bases). Germline V gene data show CDR1 as MNHNS and CDR2 as SASEGT. CDR3 length equals 14 residues. The ends were cut back, 1 base at V and 4 bases at J, with 11 bases in the middle. This chain's CDR3 is CASSEVGEGYEQYF. The CDR3 DNA follows: TGTGCCAGCAGTGAAGTAGGGGAAGGGTACGAGCAGTACTTC.

The chain is built from TRBV7-3 and TRBJ2-5, with TRBD2 identical over 8 bases. In germline, CDR1 is SGHTA, CDR2 FQGTGA. This CDR3 comprises 16 residues. Losses at the gene ends were 0 bases for V and 5 bases for J; bases not matched to a gene: 8. The CDR3, as DNA: TGTGCCAGCAGCTTAACTGGGGCGGGAGGCTTGGAGACCCAGTACTTC. Amino acid sequence: CASSLTGAGGLETQYF.

The chain combines TRBV6-5 with TRBJ1-1, with D possibly TRBD1 on 6 matching bases. This CDR3 has 14 amino acids. Germline CDR1 and CDR2: MNHEY and SVGAGI. V was shortened by 0 bases and J by 6 bases, with 11 bases between the two germline ends. CDR3 in amino acids: CASSYSQGHAEAFF. The CDR3, as DNA: TGTGCCAGCAGTTACTCGCAGGGACACGCTGAAGCTTTCTTT.

The chain has TRBV13 and TRBJ2-1, with D hard to call. The CDR3 has 13 residues. Trimming stripped 4 bases from V and 11 bases from J, with 15 bases between. The germline V gene has CDR1 PRHDT and CDR2 FYEKMQ (reference sequence). The CDR3 loop is CASSWLRLAQQFF. The CDR3, as DNA: TGTGCCAGCAGCTGGCTGAGACTTGCACAGCAGTTCTTC.

V gene TRBV9 combines with J gene TRBJ2-1; D is perhaps TRBD2 (6 bases). V was pared by 4 bases and J by 8 bases, with 16 bases between. CDR1 and CDR2 (germline): SGDLS, YYNGEE. The CDR3 contains 14 residues. The CDR3 DNA follows: TGTGCCAGCAGCTCACCGGACTGGGGGGATGAGCAGTTCTTC. It translates to CASSSPDWGDEQFF.